This T cell receptor beta chain was retrieved from a study of neurological immune-mediated disorders (dated by TCRdb to about 2019). Broadly, across the study: Peripheral blood TCR-beta repertoires from patients with HTLV-I-associated myelopathy (HAM/TSP), patients with multiple sclerosis, and healthy controls were compared in the study using UMI-based sequencing. Alongside PBMC samples, the set of some 97 TCR-beta libraries contained longitudinal samples, technical triplicates, and paired CD4+ and CD8+ T-cell subsets that had been sorted. Of the 68 subjects in the cohort, about 14 were HAM/TSP patients, some 35 were multiple sclerosis patients, and 20 were healthy controls. Longitudinal HAM/TSP donors and healthy donors each had 3 time-points at intervals of about 3-40 months. The study at large found these results: Expanded clones from different subjects shared no identical CDR3 amino acid sequences, which suggests that TCR-beta repertoires were private in all groups. TCR clonal expansion was highest in HAM/TSP patients and lowest in MS patients, with MS patients falling below even healthy controls.

To synthesize cDNA, template-switch 5'RACE was performed with a primer carrying a 10-nucleotide random unique molecular identifier so that each TCR transcript was tagged. Over 190 million TCR-beta sequences, covering 15-18 subjects, were produced in each sequencing run. The RNeasy kit was used to extract total RNA. TCR-beta VDJ regions were amplified with primers for the TCR constant region and the 5'RACE anchor, using the KAPA Real-time Library Amplification kit. A first PCR added sample indexes and Illumina adaptors, after which a second PCR increased the library yield. After Ampure bead purification, the roughly 650 bp TCR product was size-selected on a 2% E-gel SizeSelection system. Before pooling, library quality was assessed on a Bioanalyzer, concentration was determined with Qubit, and library quantification was performed with the Kapa Library Quantification kit. Paired-end 2 x 150 bp sequencing of the libraries was performed on an Illumina HiSeq 2500. To increase sequence diversity, roughly 24-31% phiX was spiked into each library pool. Per the authors' processing: The quality-filtered reads were processed with the UMI-based MiGEC pipeline, whose error correction step removed more than 80% of the raw TCR sequences. VDJ genes were aligned to IMGT germline references, and each clonotype was defined by a unique CDR3 amino acid sequence together with V-J genes. Clonal expansion, Shannon diversity and CDR3 relatedness were evaluated with VDJtools (CalcPairwiseDistances, ClusterSamples), while phylogenetic trees were built in CLCbio workbench. Expanded clones were defined as having at least 8 unique UMIs, based on coefficient-of-variation modelling across technical triplicates. TCRdb ran its own pipeline on the public reads, namely fastp trimming at Q25 and MiXCR clone calling, and kept in-frame beta chains. CDR3 protein duplicates are merged, each entry listing the most common genes and DNA. These V and J calls rely on TCRdb rather than the paper's analysis. In all, the sample holds 85,000 to 110,000 distinct CDR3 sequences, and about a tenth of those were seen once. Together, the top ten hold around 3.1% of the sample.

In light of the paper, this sample's time point label describes: longitudinal time-point 3. Libraries from unsorted PBMCs were made from 2 million PBMCs kept in RNAlater at -80 degrees C until RNA extraction. Peripheral blood underwent Ficoll-Hypaque density gradient centrifugation to isolate PBMCs, which were then cryopreserved in liquid nitrogen. As encoded in the germline V gene, CDR1 is MGHRA while CDR2 is YSYEKL. The CDR3 spans 15 residues, from the cysteine through the phenylalanine. CDR3 DNA is the only sequence kept; it has 45 bases, read in frame from the first base. Trimming at the junction amounts to 3 bases on V and 3 bases on J, and the germline ends lie 15 bases apart. This clonotype has at least ten counts. Its recognized antigen is unknown. No qualities accompany the bases; no much larger clone lies one base away.

The TCR comes from a female donor with HTLV-1-associated myelopathy (HAM/TSP). The V and J segments used are TRBV4-1 and TRBJ2-7, with TRBD1 as a weak D call on 6 bases. The material sequenced was PBMCs. Read as DNA, the sequence is TGCGCCAGCAGCCAGATCCGGGACATTCGCTACGAGCAGTACTTC. The resulting protein is CASSQIRDIRYEQYF.